Following are 3 T cell receptor beta chains from one sample sequenced in a study of cytomegalovirus exposure and HLA in healthy donors. Libraries were prepared by immunoSEQ multiplex PCR; TCRdb keeps only in-frame clonotypes and omits some of them. The sample contains 50,000 or so clones, around nine tenths of which appear only once. Sequenced material: PBMCs. The receptors derive from a woman younger than 45 in good health and CMV-seronegative.

The chain links TRBV27 to TRBJ2-2, with D uncertain. Germline V gene lookup returns CDR1 MNHEY and CDR2 SMNVEV (reference sequence). V gave up 5 bases and J gave up 6 bases, with 4 bases separating them. The CDR3 consists of 11 residues. CDR3 nucleotides: TGTGCCAGCAGTATAGCCGGGGAGCTGTTTTTT. This translates into CASSIAGELFF.

CDR3 bases: TGTGCCAGCACTAGACAGGGTCGAGACTATGGCTACACCTTC. Its translation is CASTRQGRDYGYTF. J is TRBJ1-2 and V is TRBV19; TRBD1 matches 7 bases. The CDR3 contains 14 residues. Germline CDR1 is LNHDA and CDR2 is SQIVND (reference sequence). Germline trimming cut 9 bases from V and 3 bases from J; bases unmatched to any gene: 10.

The chain has TRBV10-1 and TRBJ2-7; TRBD2 matches at 9 bases. V gave up 2 bases and J gave up 2 bases; unmatched junction bases: 4. Germline loops: CDR1 WNHNN, CDR2 SYGVQD (reference sequence). The CDR3 spans 15 residues. CDR3: CASSEKAGGPYEQYF. The CDR3, as DNA: TGCGCCAGCAGTGAGAAAGCGGGAGGACCCTACGAGCAGTACTTC.